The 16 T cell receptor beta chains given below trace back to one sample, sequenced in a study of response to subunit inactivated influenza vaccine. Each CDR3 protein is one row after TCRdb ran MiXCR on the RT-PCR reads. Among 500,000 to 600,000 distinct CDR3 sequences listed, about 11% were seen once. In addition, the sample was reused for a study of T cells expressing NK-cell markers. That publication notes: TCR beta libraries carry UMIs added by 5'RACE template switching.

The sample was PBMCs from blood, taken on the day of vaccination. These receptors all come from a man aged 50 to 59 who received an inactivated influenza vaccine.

The CDR3 DNA reads as TGTGCCACCAGTGAAGGATACGAGCAGTACTTC. Protein sequence: CATSEGYEQYF. The chain is built from TRBV24-1 and TRBJ2-7, with D unclear. This CDR3 comprises 11 residues. The V end was cut by 4 bases, the J end by 4 bases, with 4 bases between. Germline CDR1 KGHDR, CDR2 SFDVKD.

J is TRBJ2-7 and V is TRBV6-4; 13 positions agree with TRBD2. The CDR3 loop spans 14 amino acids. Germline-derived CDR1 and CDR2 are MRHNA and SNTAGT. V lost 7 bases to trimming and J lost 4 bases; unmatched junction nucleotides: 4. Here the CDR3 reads CASNRTSGSYEQYF. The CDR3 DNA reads TGTGCCAGCAACAGGACTAGCGGGAGTTACGAGCAGTACTTC.

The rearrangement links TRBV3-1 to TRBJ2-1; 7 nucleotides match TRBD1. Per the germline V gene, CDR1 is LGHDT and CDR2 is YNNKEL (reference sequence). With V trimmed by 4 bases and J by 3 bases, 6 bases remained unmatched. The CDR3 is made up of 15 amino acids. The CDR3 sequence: CASSLRQGFYNEQFF. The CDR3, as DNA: TGTGCCAGCAGCCTCCGACAGGGATTCTACAATGAGCAGTTCTTC.

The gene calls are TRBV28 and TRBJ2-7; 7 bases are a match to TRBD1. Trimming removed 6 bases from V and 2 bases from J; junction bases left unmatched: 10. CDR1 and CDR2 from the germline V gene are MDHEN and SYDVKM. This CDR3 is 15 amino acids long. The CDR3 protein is CASRTPGTAAYEQYF. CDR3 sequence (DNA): TGTGCCAGCAGAACCCCCGGGACAGCAGCCTACGAGCAGTACTTC. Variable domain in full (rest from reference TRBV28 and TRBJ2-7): DVKVTQSSRYLVKRTGEKVFLECVQDMDHENMFWYRQDPGLGLRLIYFSYDVKMKEKGDIPEGYSVSREKKERFSLILESASTNQTSMYLCASRTPGTAAYEQYFGPGTRLTVT.

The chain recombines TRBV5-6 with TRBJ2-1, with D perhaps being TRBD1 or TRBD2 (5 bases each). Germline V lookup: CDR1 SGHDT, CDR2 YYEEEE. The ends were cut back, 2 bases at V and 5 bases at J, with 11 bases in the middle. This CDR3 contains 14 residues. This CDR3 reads CASSFPGTNNEQFF. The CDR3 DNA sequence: TGTGCCAGCAGCTTCCCTGGGACGAACAATGAGCAGTTCTTC.

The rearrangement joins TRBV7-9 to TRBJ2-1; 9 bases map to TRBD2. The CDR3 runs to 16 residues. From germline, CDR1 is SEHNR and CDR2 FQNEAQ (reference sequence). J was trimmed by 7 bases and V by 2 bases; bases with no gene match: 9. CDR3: CASSLSGSGRGNEQFF. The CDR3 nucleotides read TGTGCCAGCAGCTTAAGTGGTAGCGGGAGAGGGAATGAGCAGTTCTTC.

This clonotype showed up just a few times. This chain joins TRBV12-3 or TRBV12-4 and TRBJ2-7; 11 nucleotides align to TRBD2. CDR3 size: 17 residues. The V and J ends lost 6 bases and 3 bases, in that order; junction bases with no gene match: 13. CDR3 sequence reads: CASSSVAGGSLRYEQYF. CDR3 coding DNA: TGTGCCAGCAGCTCAGTAGCGGGGGGGTCCCTTCGCTACGAGCAGTACTTC.

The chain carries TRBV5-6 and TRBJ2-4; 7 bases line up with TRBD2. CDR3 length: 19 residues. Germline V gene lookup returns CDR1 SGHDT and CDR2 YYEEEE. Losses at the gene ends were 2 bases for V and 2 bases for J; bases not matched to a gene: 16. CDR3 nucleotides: TGTGCCAGCAGCTTAGGGACTACCCGGCTTTATCATACCAAAAACATTCAGTACTTC. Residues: CASSLGTTRLYHTKNIQYF.

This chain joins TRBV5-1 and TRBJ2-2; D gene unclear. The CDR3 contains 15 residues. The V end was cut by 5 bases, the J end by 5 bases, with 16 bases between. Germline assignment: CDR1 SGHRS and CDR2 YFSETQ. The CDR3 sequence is CASRSTELSTGELFF. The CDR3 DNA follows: TGCGCCAGCAGGTCTACAGAGCTTTCGACCGGGGAGCTGTTTTTT.

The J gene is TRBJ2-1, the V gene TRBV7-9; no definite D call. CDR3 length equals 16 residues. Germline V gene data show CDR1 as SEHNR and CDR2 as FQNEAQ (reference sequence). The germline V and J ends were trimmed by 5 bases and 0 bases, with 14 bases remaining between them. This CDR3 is CASSHFQSRSYNEQFF. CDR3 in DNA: TGTGCCAGCAGCCACTTCCAAAGCCGCTCCTACAATGAGCAGTTCTTC.

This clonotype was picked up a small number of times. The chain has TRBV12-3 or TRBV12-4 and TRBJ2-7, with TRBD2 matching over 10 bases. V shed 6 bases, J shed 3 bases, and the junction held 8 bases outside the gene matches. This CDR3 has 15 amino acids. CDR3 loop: CASRGSGGVDYEQYF. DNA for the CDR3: TGTGCCAGCAGGGGAAGCGGGGGGGTAGACTACGAGCAGTACTTC.

The CDR3 loop is CASKLTGMGNQPQHF. In nucleotides, the CDR3 is TGTGCCAGCAAGTTGACAGGGATGGGCAATCAGCCCCAGCATTTT. V usage is TRBV2 and J usage is TRBJ1-5; 7 nucleotides match TRBD1. Per the germline V gene, CDR1 is SNHLY and CDR2 is FYNNEI. The CDR3 is 15 amino acids. J was trimmed by 2 bases and V by 7 bases; bases with no gene match: 8.

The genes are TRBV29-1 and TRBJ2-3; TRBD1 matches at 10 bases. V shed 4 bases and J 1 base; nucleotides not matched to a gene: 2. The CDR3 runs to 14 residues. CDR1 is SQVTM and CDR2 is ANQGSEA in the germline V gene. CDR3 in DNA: TGCAGCGTTGTCGGGACAGGGGGCACAGATACGCAGTATTTT. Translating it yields CSVVGTGGTDTQYF.

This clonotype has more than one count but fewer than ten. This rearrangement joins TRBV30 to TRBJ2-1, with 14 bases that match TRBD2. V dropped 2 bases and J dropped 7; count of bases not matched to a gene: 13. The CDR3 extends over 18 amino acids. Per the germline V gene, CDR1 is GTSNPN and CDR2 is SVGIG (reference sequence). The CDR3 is CAWSKLGLAGVTWNEQFF. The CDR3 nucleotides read TGTGCCTGGAGTAAGTTGGGACTAGCGGGAGTCACGTGGAATGAGCAGTTCTTC.

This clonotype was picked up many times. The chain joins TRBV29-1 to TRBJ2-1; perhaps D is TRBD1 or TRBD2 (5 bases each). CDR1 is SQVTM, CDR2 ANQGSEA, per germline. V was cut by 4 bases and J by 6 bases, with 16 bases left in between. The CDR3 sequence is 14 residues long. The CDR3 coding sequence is TGCAGCGTTGCCAGGTGGGACCTAGGCAATGAGCAGTTCTTC. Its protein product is CSVARWDLGNEQFF.

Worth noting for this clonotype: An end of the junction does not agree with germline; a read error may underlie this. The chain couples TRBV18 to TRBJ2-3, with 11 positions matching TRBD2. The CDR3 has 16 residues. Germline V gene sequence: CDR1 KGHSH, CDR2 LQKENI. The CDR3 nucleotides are TGTGCCTGCTCACGACCGACTAGCGGGGACCAAAATACGCAGTATTTT. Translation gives CACSRPTSGDQNTQYF.